This T cell receptor (beta chain) was identified during a study of cytomegalovirus exposure and HLA in healthy donors. Study-level findings and limits: The authors enumerated over 150 TCR beta chains as linked to cytomegalovirus.

Note on this clone: The antigen is not known.

Per germline, CDR1 SGHVS and CDR2 FQNEAQ. The CDR3 covers 17 residues. The V segment lost 5 bases and the J segment 4 bases; nucleotides outside the gene matches: 13. Repertoires were generated with immunoSEQ multiplex PCR, while TCRdb's copy carries only in-frame clones and drops some. Among 200,000 to 250,000 clones listed, around nine tenths were seen once. The specimen was PBMCs. The chain employs TRBV7-8 and TRBJ1-3, with 8 bases lining up with TRBD1. The TCR was taken from a young woman in good health and CMV-seronegative. DNA of the CDR3: TGTGCCAGCAGCCATACCGGACAGGGAATAGTCGGAAACACCATATATTTT. It is translated as CASSHTGQGIVGNTIYF.